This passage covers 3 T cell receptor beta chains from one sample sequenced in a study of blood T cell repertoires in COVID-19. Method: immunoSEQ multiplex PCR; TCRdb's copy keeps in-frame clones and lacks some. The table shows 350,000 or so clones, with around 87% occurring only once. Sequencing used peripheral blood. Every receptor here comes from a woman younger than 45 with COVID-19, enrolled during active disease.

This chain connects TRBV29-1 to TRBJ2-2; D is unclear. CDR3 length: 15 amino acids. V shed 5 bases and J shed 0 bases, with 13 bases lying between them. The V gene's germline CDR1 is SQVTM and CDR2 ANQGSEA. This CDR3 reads CSVTFLSTNTGELFF. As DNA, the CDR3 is TGCAGCGTTACGTTCCTGAGTACGAACACCGGGGAGCTGTTTTTT.

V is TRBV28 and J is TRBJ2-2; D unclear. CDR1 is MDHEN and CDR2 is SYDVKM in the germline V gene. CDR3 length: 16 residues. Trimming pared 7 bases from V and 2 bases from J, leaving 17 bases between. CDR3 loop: CASTIMAAQNTGELFF. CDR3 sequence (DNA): TGTGCCAGCACAATAATGGCGGCTCAAAACACCGGGGAGCTGTTTTTT.

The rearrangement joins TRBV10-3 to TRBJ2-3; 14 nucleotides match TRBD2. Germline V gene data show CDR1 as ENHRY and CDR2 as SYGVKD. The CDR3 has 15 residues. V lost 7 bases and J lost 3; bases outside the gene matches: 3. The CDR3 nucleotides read TGTGCCATCACTGGACTAGCGGGAGGAACAGATACGCAGTATTTT. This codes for CAITGLAGGTDTQYF.